The rows below give T cell receptor beta chains drawn from one sample of a study of blood T cell repertoires in COVID-19. The method was immunoSEQ multiplex PCR; TCRdb's version includes in-frame clones alone and lacks a portion of them. The table shows roughly 240,000 clones, with less than 90% occurring only once. The sample comprised peripheral blood. These receptors were obtained from a man between 60 and 75 years old who had recovered from COVID-19. Each CDR3 is given with its conserved first and last residue. The order of the fields is CDR3 length, D gene, clone size, V gene, J gene, CDR3 DNA, CDR3 protein. The D gene is left open where the match is weak. Clone size is given for some rows only: seen once, a few or many times, or a class if the clone is expanded.

len: 12
d_gene: NA
abundance: NA
v_gene: TRBV6-6
j_gene: TRBJ2-7
CDR3nt: TGTGCCAGCAGTCCACAGGCCTACGAGCAGTACTTC
CDR3aa: CASSPQAYEQYF

len: 13
d_gene: TRBD1
abundance: few
v_gene: TRBV2
j_gene: TRBJ1-1
CDR3nt: TGTGCCAGCAATTGGGGGAAGGGACAGGAAGCTTTCTTT
CDR3aa: CASNWGKGQEAFF

len: 17
d_gene: TRBD2
abundance: NA
v_gene: TRBV27
j_gene: TRBJ2-5
CDR3nt: TGTGCCAGCAACCCTCGTGCGGGACTAGTCCCCCGAGAGACCCAGTACTTC
CDR3aa: CASNPRAGLVPRETQYF

len: 13
d_gene: NA
abundance: once
v_gene: TRBV5-6
j_gene: TRBJ1-2
CDR3nt: TGTGCCAGCAGCTTGCTGGGGGCATGGGGCTACACCTTC
CDR3aa: CASSLLGAWGYTF

len: 14
d_gene: TRBD1
abundance: NA
v_gene: TRBV11-2
j_gene: TRBJ2-7
CDR3nt: TGTGCCAGCAGCTTAAAGCGACAGGGAAACGAGCAGTACTTC
CDR3aa: CASSLKRQGNEQYF

len: 12
d_gene: NA
abundance: NA
v_gene: TRBV29-1
j_gene: TRBJ1-4
CDR3nt: TGCAGCGCCGGACAGCTGAATGAAAAACTGTTTTTT
CDR3aa: CSAGQLNEKLFF

len: 14
d_gene: NA
abundance: NA
v_gene: TRBV2
j_gene: TRBJ1-2
CDR3nt: TGTGCCAGCAGTTTTTTCCTTTCAGAATCAGGCTACACCTTC
CDR3aa: CASSFFLSESGYTF

len: 14
d_gene: TRBD1
abundance: NA
v_gene: TRBV18
j_gene: TRBJ2-7
CDR3nt: TGTGCCAGCTCACAGACAGGGGCACACGGCGAGCAGTACTTC
CDR3aa: CASSQTGAHGEQYF

len: 13
d_gene: NA
abundance: NA
v_gene: TRBV18
j_gene: TRBJ1-3
CDR3nt: TGTGCCAGCTCACCAAGGCAGGGTTACACCATATATTTT
CDR3aa: CASSPRQGYTIYF

len: 14
d_gene: NA
abundance: NA
v_gene: TRBV5-1
j_gene: TRBJ1-3
CDR3nt: TGCGCCAGCAGCTTGGGGACTTCTGGAAACACCATATATTTT
CDR3aa: CASSLGTSGNTIYF

len: 13
d_gene: NA
abundance: NA
v_gene: TRBV29-1
j_gene: TRBJ2-7
CDR3nt: TGCAGCGTTGAAGATAGGACATCCTACGAGCAGTACTTC
CDR3aa: CSVEDRTSYEQYF

len: 16
d_gene: TRBD2
abundance: NA
v_gene: TRBV10-3
j_gene: TRBJ2-3
CDR3nt: TGTGCCATCAGTGAGTCAAGCGGGAGGGCCCCAGATACGCAGTATTTT
CDR3aa: CAISESSGRAPDTQYF

len: 12
d_gene: NA
abundance: NA
v_gene: TRBV6-5
j_gene: TRBJ1-1
CDR3nt: TGTGCCAGCGATCGAGGGAACACTGAAGCTTTCTTT
CDR3aa: CASDRGNTEAFF

len: 16
d_gene: TRBD2
abundance: NA
v_gene: TRBV7-7
j_gene: TRBJ2-5
CDR3nt: TGTGCTAGCAGCTTAGCGGGCCTAGCGAGGGAAGAGACCCAGTACTTC
CDR3aa: CASSLAGLAREETQYF

len: 13
d_gene: TRBD1
abundance: NA
v_gene: TRBV19
j_gene: TRBJ2-7
CDR3nt: TGTGCCAGTAGTAAAACAGGGGTCCACGAGCAGTACTTC
CDR3aa: CASSKTGVHEQYF

len: 15
d_gene: NA
abundance: NA
v_gene: TRBV18
j_gene: TRBJ2-3
CDR3nt: TGTGCCAGCTCACCGGGCAGGGCGAGAACAGATACGCAGTATTTT
CDR3aa: CASSPGRARTDTQYF

len: 14
d_gene: NA
abundance: NA
v_gene: TRBV7-9
j_gene: TRBJ1-1
CDR3nt: TGTGCCAGCGGAACAGGGACACGGGCCACTGAAGCTTTCTTT
CDR3aa: CASGTGTRATEAFF

len: 14
d_gene: NA
abundance: once
v_gene: TRBV5-1
j_gene: TRBJ2-1
CDR3nt: TGCGCCAGCAGCTTGACAGGAGCGCCCAATGAGCAGTTCTTC
CDR3aa: CASSLTGAPNEQFF

len: 15
d_gene: NA
abundance: NA
v_gene: TRBV3-1/TRBV3-2
j_gene: TRBJ2-2
CDR3nt: TGTGCCAGCAAACTTTCTAAAGGGAGCGGCGGGGAGCTGTTTTTT
CDR3aa: CASKLSKGSGGELFF

len: 14
d_gene: TRBD1
abundance: NA
v_gene: TRBV29-1
j_gene: TRBJ1-4
CDR3nt: TGCAGCGTTGAGACGACAGGGTCAGGAGAAAAACTGTTTTTT
CDR3aa: CSVETTGSGEKLFF

len: 17
d_gene: NA
abundance: NA
v_gene: TRBV6-4
j_gene: TRBJ1-5
CDR3nt: TGTGCCAGCACCCCACAACGGGGCGGACAGACTAATCAGCCCCAGCATTTT
CDR3aa: CASTPQRGGQTNQPQHF

len: 16
d_gene: TRBD1
abundance: NA
v_gene: TRBV29-1
j_gene: TRBJ2-2
CDR3nt: TGCAGCGTTCAGGACCTCCGGACAGGGCCCACCGGGGAGCTGTTTTTT
CDR3aa: CSVQDLRTGPTGELFF

len: 18
d_gene: TRBD2
abundance: once
v_gene: TRBV11-2
j_gene: TRBJ2-4
CDR3nt: TGTGCCAGCAGCTTAACCAGCGGGGGGGCCTCTGACAAAAACATTCAGTACTTC
CDR3aa: CASSLTSGGASDKNIQYF

len: 14
d_gene: NA
abundance: NA
v_gene: TRBV27
j_gene: TRBJ2-7
CDR3nt: TGTGCCAGCAGTAAAGGGCGGGATTCGTACGAGCAGTACTTC
CDR3aa: CASSKGRDSYEQYF

len: 17
d_gene: TRBD1
abundance: few
v_gene: TRBV7-2
j_gene: TRBJ1-6
CDR3nt: TGTGCCAGCAGCCAAAGCCCGTACAGGGGGACGAATTCACCCCTCCACTTT
CDR3aa: CASSQSPYRGTNSPLHF

len: 13
d_gene: TRBD2
abundance: NA
v_gene: TRBV6-5
j_gene: TRBJ2-7
CDR3nt: TGTGCCAGCACTCGGGGGGACTCCTACGAGCAGTACTTC
CDR3aa: CASTRGDSYEQYF

len: 16
d_gene: TRBD2
abundance: NA
v_gene: TRBV5-5
j_gene: TRBJ2-7
CDR3nt: TGTGCCAGCAGCCCTCCACTAGGACTAGCGGGAGACGAGCAGTACTTC
CDR3aa: CASSPPLGLAGDEQYF

len: 15
d_gene: TRBD1
abundance: NA
v_gene: TRBV7-2
j_gene: TRBJ2-7
CDR3nt: TGTGCCAGCAGCTTAGCAGGACAGGGGTCGTACGAGCAGTACTTC
CDR3aa: CASSLAGQGSYEQYF

len: 13
d_gene: NA
abundance: few
v_gene: TRBV3-1/TRBV3-2
j_gene: TRBJ2-3
CDR3nt: TGTGCCAGCAGCCAAGGGCTTTTTGATACGCAGTATTTT
CDR3aa: CASSQGLFDTQYF

len: 16
d_gene: NA
abundance: NA
v_gene: TRBV21-1
j_gene: TRBJ1-5
CDR3nt: TGTGCCAGCGGATCGGGACAGGGCGATAGCAATCAGCCCCAGCATTTT
CDR3aa: CASGSGQGDSNQPQHF

len: 16
d_gene: NA
abundance: NA
v_gene: TRBV9
j_gene: TRBJ1-2
CDR3nt: TGTGCCAGCAGCGTGCATAGTTTGGGAGGGGTTGATGGCTACACCTTC
CDR3aa: CASSVHSLGGVDGYTF

len: 16
d_gene: NA
abundance: NA
v_gene: TRBV5-1
j_gene: TRBJ2-1
CDR3nt: TGCGCCAGCAGCTTGGGAGGAGGGGGCAGGGACAATGAGCAGTTCTTC
CDR3aa: CASSLGGGGRDNEQFF

len: 17
d_gene: TRBD1
abundance: NA
v_gene: TRBV30
j_gene: TRBJ1-4
CDR3nt: TGTGCCGCGACCCCGGGACAGGGGCTTGGGCTTAATGAAAAACTGTTTTTT
CDR3aa: CAATPGQGLGLNEKLFF

len: 15
d_gene: NA
abundance: NA
v_gene: TRBV5-1
j_gene: TRBJ2-6
CDR3nt: TGCGCCAGCAGCTTGGACAGTACAGGGGCCAACGTCCTGACTTTC
CDR3aa: CASSLDSTGANVLTF

len: 13
d_gene: TRBD1
abundance: NA
v_gene: TRBV29-1
j_gene: TRBJ1-1
CDR3nt: TGCAGCGTTGACAGGGGGCTCAACACTGAAGCTTTCTTT
CDR3aa: CSVDRGLNTEAFF

len: 14
d_gene: NA
abundance: NA
v_gene: TRBV5-1
j_gene: TRBJ2-7
CDR3nt: TGCGCCAGCAGCTTGGCGGACAGTGACTACGAGCAGTACTTC
CDR3aa: CASSLADSDYEQYF

len: 15
d_gene: NA
abundance: few
v_gene: TRBV5-6
j_gene: TRBJ2-7
CDR3nt: TGTGCCAGCAGCTTGTCTCCAGGCAGAGACTACGAGCAGTACTTC
CDR3aa: CASSLSPGRDYEQYF

len: 15
d_gene: NA
abundance: once
v_gene: TRBV19
j_gene: TRBJ1-5
CDR3nt: TGTGCCAGTAGTAAAGGGGTAGGGGGCAATCAGCCCCAGCATTTT
CDR3aa: CASSKGVGGNQPQHF

len: 13
d_gene: NA
abundance: NA
v_gene: TRBV30
j_gene: TRBJ1-2
CDR3nt: TGTGCCTGGAGTGTAGGGGGGGTAGATGGCTACACCTTC
CDR3aa: CAWSVGGVDGYTF

len: 13
d_gene: TRBD1
abundance: NA
v_gene: TRBV29-1
j_gene: TRBJ2-5
CDR3nt: TGCAGCGTTAAGCAGGGGGCCGGGGAGACCCAGTACTTC
CDR3aa: CSVKQGAGETQYF

len: 10
d_gene: NA
abundance: NA
v_gene: TRBV29-1
j_gene: TRBJ2-7
CDR3nt: TGCAGCGTCCGGGGTTACGAGCAGTACTTC
CDR3aa: CSVRGYEQYF